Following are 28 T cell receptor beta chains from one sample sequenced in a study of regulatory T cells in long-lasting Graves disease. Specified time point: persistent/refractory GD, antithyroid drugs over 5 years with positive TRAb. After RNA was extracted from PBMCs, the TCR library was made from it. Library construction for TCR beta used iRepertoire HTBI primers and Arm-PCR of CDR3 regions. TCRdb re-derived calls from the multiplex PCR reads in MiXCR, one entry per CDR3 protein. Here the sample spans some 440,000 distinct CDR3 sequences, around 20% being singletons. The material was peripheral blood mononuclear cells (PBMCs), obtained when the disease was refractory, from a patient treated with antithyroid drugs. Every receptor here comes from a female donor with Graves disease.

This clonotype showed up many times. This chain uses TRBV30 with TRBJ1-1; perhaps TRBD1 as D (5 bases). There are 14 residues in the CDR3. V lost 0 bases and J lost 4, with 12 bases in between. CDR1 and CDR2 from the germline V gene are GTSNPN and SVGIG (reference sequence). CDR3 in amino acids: CAWSVPRVGTEAFF. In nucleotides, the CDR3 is TGTGCCTGGAGTGTACCCAGGGTAGGCACTGAAGCTTTCTTT.

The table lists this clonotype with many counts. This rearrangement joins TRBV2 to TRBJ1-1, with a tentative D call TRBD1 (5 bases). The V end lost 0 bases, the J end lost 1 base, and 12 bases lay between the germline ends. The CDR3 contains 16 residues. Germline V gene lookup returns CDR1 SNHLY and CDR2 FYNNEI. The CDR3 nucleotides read TGTGCCAGCAGTGAAGCGCTTAGGCAGGGGAACACTGAAGCTTTCTTT. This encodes CASSEALRQGNTEAFF.

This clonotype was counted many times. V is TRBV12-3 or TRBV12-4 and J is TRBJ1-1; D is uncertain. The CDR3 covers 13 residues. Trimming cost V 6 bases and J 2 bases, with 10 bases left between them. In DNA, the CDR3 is TGTGCCAGCAGCCCTGGCAGCAACACTGAAGCTTTCTTT. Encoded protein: CASSPGSNTEAFF.

The CDR3: CSVEGLSSYEQYF. The CDR3 coding sequence is TGCAGCGTTGAAGGGCTGTCGTCCTACGAGCAGTACTTC. The chain employs TRBV29-1 and TRBJ2-7; D is unclear. Per germline, CDR1 SQVTM and CDR2 ANQGSEA. The CDR3 is made up of 13 amino acids. V lost 1 base to trimming and J lost 1 base, with 8 bases between them.

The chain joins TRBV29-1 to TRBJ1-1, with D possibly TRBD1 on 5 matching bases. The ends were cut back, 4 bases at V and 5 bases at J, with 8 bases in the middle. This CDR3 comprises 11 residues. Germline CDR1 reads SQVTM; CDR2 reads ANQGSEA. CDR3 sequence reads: CSVGGMTEAFF. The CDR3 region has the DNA TGCAGCGTTGGGGGGATGACTGAAGCTTTCTTT.

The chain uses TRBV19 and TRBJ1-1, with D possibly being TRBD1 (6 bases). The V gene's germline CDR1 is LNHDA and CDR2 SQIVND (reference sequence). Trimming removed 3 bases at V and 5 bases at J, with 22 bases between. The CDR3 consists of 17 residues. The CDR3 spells CASSMLQGPGARTEAFF. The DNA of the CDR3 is TGTGCCAGTAGTATGCTTCAAGGGCCGGGGGCGAGGACTGAAGCTTTCTTT. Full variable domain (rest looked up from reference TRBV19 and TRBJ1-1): DGGITQSPKYLFRKEGQNVTLSCEQNLNHDAMYWYRQDPGQGLRLIYYSQIVNDFQKGDIAEGYSVSREKKESFPLTVTSAQKNPTAFYLCASSMLQGPGARTEAFFGQGTRLTVV.

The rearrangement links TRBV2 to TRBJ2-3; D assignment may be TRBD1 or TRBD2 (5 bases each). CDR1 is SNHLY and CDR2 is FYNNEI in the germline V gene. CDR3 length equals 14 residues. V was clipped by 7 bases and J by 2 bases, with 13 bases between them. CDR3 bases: TGTGCCAGCAAAACCGGGACGTTCACAGATACGCAGTATTTT. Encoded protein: CASKTGTFTDTQYF.

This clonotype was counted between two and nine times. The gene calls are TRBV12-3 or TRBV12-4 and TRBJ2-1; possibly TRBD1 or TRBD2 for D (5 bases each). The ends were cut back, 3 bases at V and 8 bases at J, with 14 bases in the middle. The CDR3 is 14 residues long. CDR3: CASSFLTMGDEQFF. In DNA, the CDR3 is TGTGCCAGCAGTTTTCTAACCATGGGGGATGAGCAGTTCTTC.

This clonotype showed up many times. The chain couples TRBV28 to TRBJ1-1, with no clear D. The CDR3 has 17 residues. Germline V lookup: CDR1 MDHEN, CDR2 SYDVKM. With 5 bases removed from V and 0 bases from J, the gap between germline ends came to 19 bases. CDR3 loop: CASSPPDRGFMNTEAFF. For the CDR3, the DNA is TGTGCCAGCAGTCCCCCCGACCGCGGCTTCATGAACACTGAAGCTTTCTTT.

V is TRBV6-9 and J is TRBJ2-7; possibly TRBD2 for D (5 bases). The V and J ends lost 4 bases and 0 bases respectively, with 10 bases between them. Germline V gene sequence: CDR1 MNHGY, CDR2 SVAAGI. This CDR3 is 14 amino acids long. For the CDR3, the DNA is TGTGCCAGCAGTTGGCATAGCGCCTCCTACGAGCAGTACTTC. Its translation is CASSWHSASYEQYF.

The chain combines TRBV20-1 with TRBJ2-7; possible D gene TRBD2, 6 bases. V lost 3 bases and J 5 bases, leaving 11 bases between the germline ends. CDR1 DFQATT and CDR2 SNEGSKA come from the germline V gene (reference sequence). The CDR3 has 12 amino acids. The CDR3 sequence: CSARDPGDEQYF. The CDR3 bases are TGCAGTGCTAGGGATCCGGGAGACGAGCAGTACTTC.

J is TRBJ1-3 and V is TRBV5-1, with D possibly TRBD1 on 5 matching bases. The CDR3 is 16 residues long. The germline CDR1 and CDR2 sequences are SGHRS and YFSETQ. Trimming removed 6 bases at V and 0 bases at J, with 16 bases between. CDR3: CASTPGPIISGNTIYF. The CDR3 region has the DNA TGCGCCAGCACCCCGGGACCGATCATCTCTGGAAACACCATATATTTT.

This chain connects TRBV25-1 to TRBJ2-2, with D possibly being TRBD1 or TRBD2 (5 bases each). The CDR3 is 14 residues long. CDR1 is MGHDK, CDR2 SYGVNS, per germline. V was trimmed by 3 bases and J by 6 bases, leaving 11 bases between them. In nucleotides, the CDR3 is TGTGCCAGCAGTGATGGACGGGGCCCCGGGGAGCTGTTTTTT. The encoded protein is CASSDGRGPGELFF.

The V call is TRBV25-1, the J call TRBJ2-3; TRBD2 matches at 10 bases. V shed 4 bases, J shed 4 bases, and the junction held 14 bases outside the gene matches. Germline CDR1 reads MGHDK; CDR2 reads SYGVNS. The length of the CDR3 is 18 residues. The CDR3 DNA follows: TGTGCCAGCAGTGGGGGGTTAGCGGGAGGCCCCTCAGCAGATACGCAGTATTTT. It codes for CASSGGLAGGPSADTQYF.

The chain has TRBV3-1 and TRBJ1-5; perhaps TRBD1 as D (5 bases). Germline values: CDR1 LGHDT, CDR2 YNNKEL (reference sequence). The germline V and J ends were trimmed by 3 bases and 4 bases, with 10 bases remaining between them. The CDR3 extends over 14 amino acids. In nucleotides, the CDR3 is TGTGCCAGCAGCCACTCGGGGGGAAATCAGCCCCAGCATTTT. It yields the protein CASSHSGGNQPQHF. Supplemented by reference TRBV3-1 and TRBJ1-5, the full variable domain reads DTAVSQTPKYLVTQMGNDKSIKCEQNLGHDTMYWYKQDSKKFLKIMFSYNNKELIINETVPNRFSPKSPDKAHLNLHINSLELGDSAVYFCASSHSGGNQPQHFGDGTRLSIL.

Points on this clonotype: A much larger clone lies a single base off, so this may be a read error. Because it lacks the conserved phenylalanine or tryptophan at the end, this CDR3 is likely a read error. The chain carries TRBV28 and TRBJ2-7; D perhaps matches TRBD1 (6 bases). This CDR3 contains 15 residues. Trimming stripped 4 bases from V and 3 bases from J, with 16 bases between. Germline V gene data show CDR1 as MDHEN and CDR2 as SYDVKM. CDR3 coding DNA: TGTGCCAGCAGTTCCCACGAGACAGGCCGCTACGAGCAGTACTCC. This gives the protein CASSSHETGRYEQYS.

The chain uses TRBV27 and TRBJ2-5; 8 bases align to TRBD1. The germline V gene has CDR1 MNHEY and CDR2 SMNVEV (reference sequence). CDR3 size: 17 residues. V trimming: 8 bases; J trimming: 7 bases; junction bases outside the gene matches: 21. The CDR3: CASGGPGGSPTRRTQYF. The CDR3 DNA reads TGTGCCAGCGGGGGGCCAGGGGGCAGCCCGACACGGCGGACCCAGTACTTC.

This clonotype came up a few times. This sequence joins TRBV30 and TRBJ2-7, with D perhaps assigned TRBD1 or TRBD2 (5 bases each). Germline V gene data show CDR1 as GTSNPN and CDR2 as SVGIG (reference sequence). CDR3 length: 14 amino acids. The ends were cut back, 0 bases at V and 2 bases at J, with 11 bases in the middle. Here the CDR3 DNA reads TGTGCCTGGAGTGTACTCAGGGAGCCCTACGAGCAGTACTTC. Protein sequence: CAWSVLREPYEQYF.

In DNA form, the CDR3 reads TGTGCCAGCAGTAGTCGTAGGACTAGCGGGAGGGCTAGCACAGATACGCAGTATTTT. Its protein is CASSSRRTSGRASTDTQYF. This chain links TRBV27 with TRBJ2-3; 15 bases align to TRBD2. Germline V gives CDR1 MNHEY, CDR2 SMNVEV (reference sequence). The CDR3 has 19 residues. The junction had 9 bases not matched to a gene; V was cut back by 5 bases and J by 0 bases.

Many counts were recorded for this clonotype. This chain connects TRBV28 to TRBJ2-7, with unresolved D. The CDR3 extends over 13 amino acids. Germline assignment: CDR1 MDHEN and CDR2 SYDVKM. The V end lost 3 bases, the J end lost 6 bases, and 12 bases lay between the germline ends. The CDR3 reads CASSLSSWTEQYF. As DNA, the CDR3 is TGTGCCAGCAGTTTGTCGTCATGGACCGAGCAGTACTTC.

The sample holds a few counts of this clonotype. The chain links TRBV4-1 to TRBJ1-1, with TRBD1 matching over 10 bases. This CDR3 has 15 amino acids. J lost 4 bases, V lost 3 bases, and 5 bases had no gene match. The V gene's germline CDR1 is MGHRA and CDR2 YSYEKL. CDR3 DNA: TGCGCCAGCAGCCAGGGACAGGGGTTGGTCACTGAAGCTTTCTTT. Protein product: CASSQGQGLVTEAFF.

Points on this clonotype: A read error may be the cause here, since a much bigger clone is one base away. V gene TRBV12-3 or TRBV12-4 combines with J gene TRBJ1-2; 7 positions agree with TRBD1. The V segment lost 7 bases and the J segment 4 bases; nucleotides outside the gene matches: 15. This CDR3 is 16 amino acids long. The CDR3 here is CASKNAGTADVYGYTF. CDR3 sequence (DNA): TGTGCCAGCAAAAATGCCGGGACAGCGGATGTCTATGGCTACACCTTC.

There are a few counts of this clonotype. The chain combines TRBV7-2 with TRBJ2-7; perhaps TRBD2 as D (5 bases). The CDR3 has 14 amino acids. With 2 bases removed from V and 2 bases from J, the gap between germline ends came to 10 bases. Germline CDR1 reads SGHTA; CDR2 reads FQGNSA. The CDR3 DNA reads TGTGCCAGCAGCTTAAGCGGATCGACCTACGAGCAGTACTTC. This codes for CASSLSGSTYEQYF.

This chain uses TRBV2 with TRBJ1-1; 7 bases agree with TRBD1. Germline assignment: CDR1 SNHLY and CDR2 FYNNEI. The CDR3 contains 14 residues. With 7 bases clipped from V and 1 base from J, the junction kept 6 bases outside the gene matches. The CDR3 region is CASNTDRQNTEAFF. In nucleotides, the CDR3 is TGTGCCAGCAATACGGACAGGCAGAACACTGAAGCTTTCTTT.

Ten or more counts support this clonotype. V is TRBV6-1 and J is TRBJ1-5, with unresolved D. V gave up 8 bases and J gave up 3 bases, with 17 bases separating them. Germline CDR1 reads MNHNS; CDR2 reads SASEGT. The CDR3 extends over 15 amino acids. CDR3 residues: CASGNPAGFNQPQHF. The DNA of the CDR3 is TGTGCCAGCGGCAACCCGGCAGGATTCAATCAGCCCCAGCATTTT.

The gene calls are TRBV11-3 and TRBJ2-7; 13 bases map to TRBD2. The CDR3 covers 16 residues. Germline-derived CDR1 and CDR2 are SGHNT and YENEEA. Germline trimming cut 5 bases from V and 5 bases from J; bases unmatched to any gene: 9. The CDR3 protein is CASSPGLAGTLDEQYF. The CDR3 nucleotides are TGTGCCAGCAGCCCGGGACTAGCGGGAACCCTAGACGAGCAGTACTTC.

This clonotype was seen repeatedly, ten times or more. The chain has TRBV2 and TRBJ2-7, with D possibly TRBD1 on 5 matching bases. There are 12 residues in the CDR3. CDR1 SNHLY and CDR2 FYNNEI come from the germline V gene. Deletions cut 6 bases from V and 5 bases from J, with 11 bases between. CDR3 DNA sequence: TGTGCCAGCAGACCTGACAGAAACGAGCAGTACTTC. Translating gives CASRPDRNEQYF.

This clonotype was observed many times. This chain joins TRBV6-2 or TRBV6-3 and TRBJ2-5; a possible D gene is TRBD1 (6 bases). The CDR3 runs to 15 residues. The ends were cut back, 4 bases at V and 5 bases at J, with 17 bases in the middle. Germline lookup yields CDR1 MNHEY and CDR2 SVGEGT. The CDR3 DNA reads TGTGCCAGCAGTTCCTGGACCAGGGGCTCGGAGACCCAGTACTTC. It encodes CASSSWTRGSETQYF.